The present T cell receptor (beta chain) was sequenced within a study of human T cells and chemical hapten exposure. Time point given: patch test 3, about 24 weeks after DPC sensitization. Treatment given: therapeutic diphenylcyclopropenone sensitization with weekly scalp DPC. Unique molecular identifiers were affixed to discrete cDNA molecules within the library. TCRdb re-analysed the RACE reads in MiXCR, keeping a single row per CDR3 protein. The sample lists 25,000 to 35,000 distinct CDR3 sequences, approximately 6% occurring once. This clonotype was observed at least ten times. J lost 0 bases, V lost 4 bases, and 6 bases had no gene match. Germline loops: CDR1 SGHRS, CDR2 YFSETQ. The CDR3 totals 16 residues.

The sequencing here drew on whole blood, taken in connection with sensitization to the hapten diphenylcyclopropenone (DPC). This clonotype was obtained from a man aged 25-45 years with alopecia areata. Some clones in this sample may be carry-over from other donors' samples. The V gene is TRBV5-1, the J gene TRBJ2-2; 7 nucleotides line up with TRBD1. CDR3 coding DNA: TGCGCCAGCAGCCCAAGACAGGGAACGAACACCGGGGAGCTGTTTTTT. Amino acid sequence: CASSPRQGTNTGELFF.